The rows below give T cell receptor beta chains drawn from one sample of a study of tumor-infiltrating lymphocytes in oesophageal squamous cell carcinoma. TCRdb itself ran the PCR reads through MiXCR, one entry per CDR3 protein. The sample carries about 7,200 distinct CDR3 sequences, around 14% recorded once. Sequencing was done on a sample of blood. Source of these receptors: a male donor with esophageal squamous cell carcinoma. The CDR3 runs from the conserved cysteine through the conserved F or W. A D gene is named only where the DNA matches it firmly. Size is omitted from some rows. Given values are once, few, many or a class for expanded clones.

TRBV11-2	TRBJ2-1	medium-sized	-	CASTRWRHEQFF	TGTGCCAGCACCCGGTGGCGTCATGAGCAGTTCTTC
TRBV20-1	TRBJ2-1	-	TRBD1	CSVSGGQYNEQFF	TGCAGTGTATCTGGGGGACAGTACAATGAGCAGTTCTTC
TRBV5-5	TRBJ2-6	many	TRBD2	CASSPGGYGANVLTF	TGTGCCAGCAGCCCGGGGGGGTATGGGGCCAACGTCCTGACTTTC
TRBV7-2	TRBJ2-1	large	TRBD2	CASSFSGGSYNEQFF	TGTGCCAGCAGCTTTTCGGGGGGGTCCTACAATGAGCAGTTCTTC
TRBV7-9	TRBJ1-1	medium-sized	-	CASTWTENTEAFF	TGTGCCAGCACATGGACTGAAAACACTGAAGCTTTCTTT
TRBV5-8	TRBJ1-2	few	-	CASSQSQVPWGYTF	TGTGCCAGCAGCCAATCGCAGGTCCCCTGGGGCTACACCTTC
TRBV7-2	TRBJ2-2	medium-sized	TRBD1	CASSLRRGRTGELFF	TGTGCCAGCAGCTTACGCAGGGGGCGGACCGGGGAGCTGTTTTTT
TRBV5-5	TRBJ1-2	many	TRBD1	CASSLQGVTSGYTF	TGTGCCAGCAGTTTACAGGGGGTGACTAGTGGCTACACCTTC
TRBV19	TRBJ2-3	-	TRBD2	CACSPGLDTDTQYF	TGTGCCTGTAGTCCGGGACTAGACACAGATACGCAGTATTTT
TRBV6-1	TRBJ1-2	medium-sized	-	CASRRQTLNYGYTF	TGTGCCAGCAGACGACAGACACTGAACTATGGCTACACCTTC
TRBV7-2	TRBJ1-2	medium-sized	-	CASSPSGRGGYTF	TGTGCCAGCAGCCCCTCCGGGAGAGGTGGCTACACCTTC